The 5 T cell receptor beta chains listed next were all sequenced from one sample in a study of shared clonotypes between healthy human individuals. Here immunoSEQ multiplex PCR was the method, and the copy in TCRdb shows in-frame clones only, minus some. Among roughly 2 million clones listed, approximately 96% were seen once. The specimen sequenced was naive CD4+ T cells sorted from blood. Subset of the sample: CD45RA+ positively selected. The receptors stem from a man younger than 35 in good health.

Concerning this clone: The sample has other DNA sequences that encode this CDR3 too. The chain couples TRBV6-5 to TRBJ2-3, with D possibly matching TRBD1 (6 bases). V was shortened by 0 bases and J by 6 bases, with 10 bases between the two germline ends. The CDR3 runs to 14 residues. Germline loops: CDR1 MNHEY, CDR2 SVGAGI. The CDR3 DNA is TGTGCCAGCAGTTACTCAGGGGGTACTGATACGCAGTATTTT. It codes for CASSYSGGTDTQYF.

The count of this clone is one. The chain has TRBV10-3 and TRBJ1-4; the D gene is possibly TRBD1 (5 bases). CDR3 length: 13 residues. V was cut by 6 bases and J by 4 bases, with 9 bases left in between. From germline, CDR1 is ENHRY and CDR2 SYGVKD. In DNA, the CDR3 is TGTGCCATCAGGGGGAGGGGTAATGAAAAACTGTTTTTT. Its translation: CAIRGRGNEKLFF.

The rearrangement uses TRBV27 and TRBJ2-7; D is uncertain. V was pared by 4 bases and J by 3 bases, with 13 bases between. In germline, CDR1 is MNHEY, CDR2 SMNVEV (reference sequence). CDR3 size: 14 residues. The CDR3 DNA sequence: TGTGCCAGCAGTTCCGGGTCAGGTAGCTACGAGCAGTACTTC. As protein: CASSSGSGSYEQYF.

The rearrangement joins TRBV9 to TRBJ2-7, with 9 nucleotides matching TRBD2. The CDR3 extends over 14 amino acids. In germline, CDR1 is SGDLS, CDR2 YYNGEE. J gave up 6 bases and V 1 base, and 5 bases lay outside the gene matches. CDR3 bases: TGTGCCAGCAGCGTAAGGACTAGCGAGGGCGAGCAGTACTTC. Residues: CASSVRTSEGEQYF.

This clone was picked up one time. The rearrangement uses TRBV5-4 and TRBJ2-3; TRBD2 agrees at 14 bases. Germline V gene lookup returns CDR1 SGHNT and CDR2 YYREEE (reference sequence). Unmatched junction bases numbered 9, after V lost 2 bases and J lost 10 bases. This CDR3 contains 16 residues. The CDR3 is CASSLPGLAGERAQYF. The CDR3 bases are TGTGCCAGCAGCTTACCGGGACTAGCGGGAGAGAGGGCGCAGTATTTT.